The 3 T cell receptor beta chains presented below share a single source sample, sequenced in a study of shared clonotypes between healthy human individuals. Profiling relied on immunoSEQ multiplex PCR, and the TCRdb table lists in-frame clones only, not all of them. The sample includes under 1,900,000 clones, roughly 98.5% of them seen just once. Specimen: naive CD4+ T cells sorted from blood. Subset meaning: CD45RA+ positively selected. The receptors originated from a man aged 25 to 40 in good health.

V is TRBV2 and J is TRBJ2-1, with 11 bases aligning to TRBD1. The V and J ends lost 4 bases and 8 bases, in that order; junction bases with no gene match: 7. Germline V gene sequence: CDR1 SNHLY, CDR2 FYNNEI. The CDR3 has 15 residues. This chain's CDR3 is CASSVLDRGRDEQFF. Written as DNA, the CDR3 is TGTGCCAGCAGTGTCTTGGACAGGGGGCGCGATGAGCAGTTCTTC.

The chain uses TRBV6-5 and TRBJ2-1; 12 nucleotides match TRBD2. CDR3 size: 16 residues. V was pared by 2 bases and J by 8 bases, with 7 bases of the junction left unmatched. Germline V lookup: CDR1 MNHEY, CDR2 SVGAGI. For the CDR3, the DNA is TGTGCCAGCAGTTACACCGGACTAGCGGGATTCGATGAGCAGTTCTTC. Protein product: CASSYTGLAGFDEQFF.

CDR3 coding DNA: TGTGCCATCAGTGAGTCACCCGGGAGGCACACCTACGAGCAGTACTTC. Amino acids: CAISESPGRHTYEQYF. J is TRBJ2-7 and V is TRBV10-3; TRBD2 matches at 7 bases. CDR3 length: 16 amino acids. In germline, CDR1 is ENHRY, CDR2 SYGVKD. The junction had 7 bases not matched to a gene; V was cut back by 0 bases and J by 2 bases.